Listed here is a single T cell receptor beta chain. This clonotype was observed a handful of times. The antigen it recognizes is unknown. The sample holds no much larger clone one base away, and base qualities are not on file. This sample was taken from a study of CD8 T cells in ankylosing spondylitis (dated by TCRdb to the late 2010s). A note on the overall study: The study set out to find disease-linked TCR variants by profiling T cell receptor beta repertoires in ankylosing spondylitis patients and healthy donors. Samples of peripheral blood were taken, and for ankylosing spondylitis patients, synovial fluid was collected as well. In total, the full study cohort was made up of some 110 healthy donors and 25 or so ankylosing spondylitis patients. The paper's findings and limits, for the study overall: Significant enrichment of the disease-linked clones was reported in matched synovial fluid samples from ankylosing spondylitis patients. The disease-linked clones showed a CD8+ phenotype and occurred at relatively low frequencies in peripheral blood. Some of the motif variants had been reported before in the synovial fluid and blood of reactive arthritis patients, a finding that suggests common disease-initiation mechanisms. A TCR beta motif of eight highly homologous amino acid variants appeared characteristic of blood from ankylosing spondylitis patients.

V and J are trimmed by 8 bases and 2 bases, and the gene matches miss 1 base of the junction. For CDR1 and CDR2, the germline V gene (reference sequence) lists SEHNR and FQNEAQ. The cysteine opens and the phenylalanine closes a CDR3 of 14 amino acids. The only DNA kept is the CDR3, 42 bases in frame from the first base. The sequencing machine was an Illumina HiSeq 2500. Quantitative 5'-RACE with molecular barcodes was the method used to prepare the TCR beta libraries. As for how the authors treated the data: Disease-linked TCR variants were identified with a new computational method built on a probabilistic model of VDJ rearrangement. TCRdb redid the processing of the public reads, applying fastp at Q25 and MiXCR, and retained in-frame beta chains. Identical CDR3 proteins give one entry, which carries the most common genes and DNA. In this record, the V and J calls reflect TCRdb's handling and not the investigators' own analysis. The sample table contains 350,000 or so distinct CDR3 sequences; only one count was recorded for 11% of them. The ten largest account for roughly 9.2% of the sample.

The rearranged segments are TRBV7-9 and TRBJ2-2; 11 of the junction bases match TRBD1. This TCR was sampled from a female donor with ankylosing spondylitis or in good health (not recorded which). Sequencing used blood, either unsorted or a sorted T cell fraction (not recorded which). The sequenced DNA is TGTGCCAGCCGGACAGGGGGCAACACCGGGGAGCTGTTTTTT. This codes for CASRTGGNTGELFF.